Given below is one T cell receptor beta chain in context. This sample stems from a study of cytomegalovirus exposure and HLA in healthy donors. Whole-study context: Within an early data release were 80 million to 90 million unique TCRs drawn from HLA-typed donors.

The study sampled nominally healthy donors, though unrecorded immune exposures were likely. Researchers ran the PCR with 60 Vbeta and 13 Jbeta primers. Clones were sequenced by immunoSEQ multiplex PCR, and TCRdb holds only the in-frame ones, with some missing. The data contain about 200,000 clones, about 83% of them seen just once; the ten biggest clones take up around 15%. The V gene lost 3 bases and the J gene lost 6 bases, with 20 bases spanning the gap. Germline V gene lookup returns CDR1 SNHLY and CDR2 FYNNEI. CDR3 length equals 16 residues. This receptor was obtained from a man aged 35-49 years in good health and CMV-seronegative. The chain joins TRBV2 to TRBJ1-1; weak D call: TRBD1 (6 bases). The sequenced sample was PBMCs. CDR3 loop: CASSEFVAGEESEAFF. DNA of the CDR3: TGTGCCAGCAGTGAGTTCGTAGCAGGGGAAGAATCTGAAGCTTTCTTT.